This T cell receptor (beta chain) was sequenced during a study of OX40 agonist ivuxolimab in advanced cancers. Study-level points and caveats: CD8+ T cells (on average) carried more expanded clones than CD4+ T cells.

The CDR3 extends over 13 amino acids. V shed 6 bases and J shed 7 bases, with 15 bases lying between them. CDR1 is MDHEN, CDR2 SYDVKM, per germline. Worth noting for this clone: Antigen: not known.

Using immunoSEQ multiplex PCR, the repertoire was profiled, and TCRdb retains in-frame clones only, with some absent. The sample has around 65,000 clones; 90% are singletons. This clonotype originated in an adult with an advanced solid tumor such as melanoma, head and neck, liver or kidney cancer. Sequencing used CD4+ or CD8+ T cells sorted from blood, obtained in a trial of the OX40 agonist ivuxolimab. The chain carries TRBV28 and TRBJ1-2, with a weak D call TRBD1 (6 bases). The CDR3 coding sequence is TGTGCCAGCAGCCGTCGACGGGGGGCTGGCTACACCTTC. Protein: CASSRRRGAGYTF.